The 16 T cell receptor beta chains below come from one sample, sequenced in a study of blood T cell repertoires in COVID-19. The assay was immunoSEQ multiplex PCR, and TCRdb's table has in-frame clones only and misses some. The sample consists of about 200,000 clones, roughly nine tenths of them appearing once. The sequencing input was PBMCs or T cells enriched from blood (not recorded which). The receptors were sampled from a woman in her late teens or twenties who had recovered from COVID-19.

This clone appeared once. The gene calls are TRBV7-3 and TRBJ2-5, with TRBD2 as a possible D gene (6 bases). The CDR3 covers 15 residues. The germline V and J ends were trimmed by 5 bases and 5 bases, with 18 bases remaining between them. The V gene's germline CDR1 is SGHTA and CDR2 FQGTGA. CDR3 sequence reads: CASSPGGAIGETQYF. The CDR3 DNA sequence: TGTGCCAGCAGCCCCGGAGGGGCAATCGGGGAGACCCAGTACTTC.

This clone was seen only once. The genes are TRBV9 and TRBJ2-2, with D tentatively TRBD2 (6 bases). V dropped 0 bases and J dropped 4 bases, with 13 bases sitting between them. Germline lookup yields CDR1 SGDLS and CDR2 YYNGEE. The CDR3 contains 16 residues. The CDR3 DNA follows: TGTGCCAGCAGCGTAGGTGTAGGGCGGGGCACCGGGGAGCTGTTTTTT. It is translated as CASSVGVGRGTGELFF.

This clone was seen only once. J is TRBJ1-4 and V is TRBV14, with D unresolved. Germline CDR1 reads SGHDN; CDR2 reads FVKESK. V lost 3 bases and J 0 bases, leaving 11 bases between the germline ends. The CDR3 loop spans 16 amino acids. CDR3 sequence: CASSQRGFSTNEKLFF. The CDR3 coding sequence is TGTGCCAGCAGCCAGCGAGGTTTTTCAACTAATGAAAAACTGTTTTTT.

The chain employs TRBV27 and TRBJ2-7, with 8 nucleotides matching TRBD1. Losses at the gene ends were 5 bases for V and 2 bases for J; bases not matched to a gene: 5. Germline CDR1 MNHEY, CDR2 SMNVEV (reference sequence). The CDR3 covers 14 residues. The CDR3 region is CASSSHRGTYEQYF. Here the CDR3 DNA reads TGTGCCAGCAGTAGCCACAGGGGGACCTACGAGCAGTACTTC.

The chain couples TRBV19 to TRBJ1-1, with D uncertain. With 6 bases removed from V and 0 bases from J, the gap between germline ends came to 14 bases. The germline CDR1 and CDR2 sequences are LNHDA and SQIVND (reference sequence). There are 15 residues in the CDR3. This CDR3 reads CASSNRGGLNTEAFF. CDR3 coding DNA: TGTGCCAGTAGCAACCGGGGTGGCTTGAACACTGAAGCTTTCTTT.

The chain links TRBV4-1 to TRBJ1-2; D may be TRBD1 (6 bases). The CDR3 length is 14 residues. V was shortened by 1 base and J by 4 bases, with 10 bases between the two germline ends. CDR1 is MGHRA, CDR2 YSYEKL, per germline. CDR3 region: CASSQVRTAYGYTF. In nucleotides, the CDR3 is TGCGCCAGCAGCCAAGTGCGGACAGCCTATGGCTACACCTTC.

V usage is TRBV7-9 and J usage is TRBJ1-1; TRBD1 is a possible D gene (5 bases). The CDR3 is 14 amino acids. Looked up from germline, CDR1 is SEHNR and CDR2 is FQNEAQ (reference sequence). V lost 5 bases, J lost 5 bases, and 15 bases lay in between. The CDR3 region is CASSHEGRETEAFF. In nucleotides, the CDR3 is TGTGCCAGCAGCCACGAGGGACGGGAGACTGAAGCTTTCTTT.

The chain uses TRBV25-1 and TRBJ2-3; D unresolved. Germline V gene data show CDR1 as MGHDK and CDR2 as SYGVNS. Deletions cut 8 bases from V and 4 bases from J, with 13 bases between. The CDR3 runs 13 residues. The CDR3, as DNA: TGTGCCAGCGGAGATATATCCGCAGATACGCAGTATTTT. Translating gives CASGDISADTQYF.

This chain connects TRBV5-4 to TRBJ2-7, with 10 bases matching TRBD2. The V and J ends lost 0 bases and 8 bases, in that order; junction bases with no gene match: 11. Germline lookup yields CDR1 SGHNT and CDR2 YYREEE (reference sequence). The CDR3 loop spans 16 amino acids. CDR3 bases: TGTGCCAGCAGCTTGGTTGGGGGTAGCGGGGGGCCCCAGCAGTACTTC. This encodes CASSLVGGSGGPQQYF.

The V call is TRBV11-2, the J call TRBJ1-1; 7 positions match TRBD1. The CDR3 contains 15 residues. The junction had 13 bases not matched to a gene; V was cut back by 5 bases and J by 7 bases. Germline values: CDR1 SGHAT, CDR2 FQNNGV. CDR3 coding DNA: TGTGCCAGCAGCCTACGGCGACAGGGTACTTTTGAAGCTTTCTTT. Protein sequence: CASSLRRQGTFEAFF.

This chain links TRBV7-6 with TRBJ2-7; 9 bases map to TRBD2. J gave up 5 bases and V 1 base, and 3 bases lay outside the gene matches. There are 14 residues in the CDR3. Germline V gives CDR1 SGHVS, CDR2 FNYEAQ. The DNA for the CDR3 is TGTGCCAGCAGCTTAGTGCGGGGGGGCAACGAGCAGTACTTC. Protein product: CASSLVRGGNEQYF.

The rearrangement joins TRBV6-1 to TRBJ1-4; D might be TRBD1 (5 bases). This CDR3 contains 16 residues. Germline V lookup: CDR1 MNHNS, CDR2 SASEGT. Trimming removed 1 base at V and 8 bases at J, with 17 bases between. CDR3 sequence (DNA): TGTGCCAGCAGTGAAGGCCCGGCTCTAGGGGAAGAAAAACTGTTTTTT. Residues: CASSEGPALGEEKLFF.

The chain uses TRBV7-9 and TRBJ1-2; 8 nucleotides agree with TRBD1. This CDR3 spans 15 amino acids. V was pared by 3 bases and J by 8 bases, with 11 bases of the junction left unmatched. Germline CDR1 SEHNR, CDR2 FQNEAQ (reference sequence). The CDR3 sequence: CASSLRGQGALGYTF. DNA for the CDR3: TGTGCCAGCAGCTTGCGTGGGCAGGGGGCCTTGGGCTACACCTTC. Supplemented by reference TRBV7-9 and TRBJ1-2, the full variable domain reads DTGVSQNPRHKITKRGQNVTFRCDPISEHNRLYWYRQTLGQGPEFLTYFQNEAQLEKSRLLSDRFSAERPKGSFSTLEIQRTEQGDSAMYLCASSLRGQGALGYTFGSGTRLTVV.

V gene TRBV7-6 combines with J gene TRBJ2-3; the match to TRBD2 covers 7 bases. This CDR3 region has 15 residues. Germline V gene data show CDR1 as SGHVS and CDR2 as FNYEAQ. Trimming at V came to 7 bases and at J to 0 bases, leaving 7 bases not matched to a gene. In DNA form, the CDR3 reads TGTGCCAGCACCAAGGGAGCGGGAAGCACAGATACGCAGTATTTT. Its protein is CASTKGAGSTDTQYF.

The chain has TRBV30 and TRBJ2-3, with D possibly being TRBD2 (5 bases). V was trimmed by 0 bases and J by 5 bases, leaving 15 bases between them. From germline, CDR1 is GTSNPN and CDR2 SVGIG (reference sequence). The CDR3 extends over 15 amino acids. This chain's CDR3 is CAWSVTGHRGDTQYF. DNA of the CDR3: TGTGCCTGGAGTGTAACGGGCCACCGGGGAGATACGCAGTATTTT.

The chain couples TRBV15 to TRBJ1-2, with 8 bases fitting TRBD1. V shed 1 base and J 8 bases; nucleotides not matched to a gene: 12. Germline CDR1 LNHNV, CDR2 YYDKDF (reference sequence). The length of the CDR3 is 16 residues. The CDR3 protein is CATSRAWQGAGKGYTF. The CDR3 nucleotides read TGTGCCACCAGCAGAGCTTGGCAGGGGGCAGGAAAAGGCTACACCTTC.